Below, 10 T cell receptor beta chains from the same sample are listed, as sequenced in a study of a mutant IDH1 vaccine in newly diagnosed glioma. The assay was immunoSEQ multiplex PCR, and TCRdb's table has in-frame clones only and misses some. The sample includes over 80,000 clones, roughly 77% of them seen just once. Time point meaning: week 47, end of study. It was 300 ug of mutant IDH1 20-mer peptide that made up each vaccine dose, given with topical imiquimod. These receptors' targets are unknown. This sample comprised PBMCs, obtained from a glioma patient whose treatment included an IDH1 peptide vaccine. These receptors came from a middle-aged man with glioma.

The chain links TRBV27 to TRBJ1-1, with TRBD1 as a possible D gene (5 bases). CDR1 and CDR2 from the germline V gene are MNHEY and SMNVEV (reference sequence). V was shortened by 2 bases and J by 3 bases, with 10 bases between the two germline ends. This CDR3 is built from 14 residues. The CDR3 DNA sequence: TGTGCCAGCAGTTTACAGGGCGGGGACACTGAAGCTTTCTTT. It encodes CASSLQGGDTEAFF.

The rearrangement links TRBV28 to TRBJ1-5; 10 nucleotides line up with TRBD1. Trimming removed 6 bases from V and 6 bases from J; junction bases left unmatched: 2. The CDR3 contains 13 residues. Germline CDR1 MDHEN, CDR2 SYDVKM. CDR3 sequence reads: CASRGQGSQPQHF. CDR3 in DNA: TGTGCCAGCAGGGGACAGGGGAGTCAGCCCCAGCATTTT.

CDR3 sequence reads: CASSTPGRRNEKLFF. CDR3 in DNA: TGTGCCAGTAGTACACCGGGACGGCGAAATGAAAAACTGTTTTTT. The genes are TRBV19 and TRBJ1-4; D perhaps matches TRBD1 (5 bases). The CDR3 runs to 15 residues. Germline CDR1 and CDR2: LNHDA and SQIVND (reference sequence). Trimming removed 4 bases from V and 5 bases from J, with 14 bases in between. Full variable domain (outside the CDR3, taken from reference TRBV19 and TRBJ1-4): DGGITQSPKYLFRKEGQNVTLSCEQNLNHDAMYWYRQDPGQGLRLIYYSQIVNDFQKGDIAEGYSVSREKKESFPLTVTSAQKNPTAFYLCASSTPGRRNEKLFFGSGTQLSVL.

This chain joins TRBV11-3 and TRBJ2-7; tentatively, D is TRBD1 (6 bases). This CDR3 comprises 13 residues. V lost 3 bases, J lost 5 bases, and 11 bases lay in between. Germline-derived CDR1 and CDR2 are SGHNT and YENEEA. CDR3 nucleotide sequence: TGTGCCAGCAGCTTCCAACAGGGTCACGAGCAGTACTTC. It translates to CASSFQQGHEQYF.

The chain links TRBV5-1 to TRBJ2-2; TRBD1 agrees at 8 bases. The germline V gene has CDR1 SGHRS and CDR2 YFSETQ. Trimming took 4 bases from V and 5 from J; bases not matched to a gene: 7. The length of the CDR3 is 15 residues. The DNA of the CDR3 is TGCGCCAGCAGCGACCGACAGGGGAGTACCGGGGAGCTGTTTTTT. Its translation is CASSDRQGSTGELFF.

Here the CDR3 DNA reads TGCAGCGTTGAAGAGGCCTCGAGGGGGGCCCCCAACTATGGCTACACCTTC. Protein: CSVEEASRGAPNYGYTF. The chain carries TRBV29-1 and TRBJ1-2; D may be TRBD1 (6 bases). The CDR3 loop spans 17 amino acids. V lost 0 bases and J 2 bases, leaving 19 bases between the germline ends. Germline CDR1 and CDR2: SQVTM and ANQGSEA.

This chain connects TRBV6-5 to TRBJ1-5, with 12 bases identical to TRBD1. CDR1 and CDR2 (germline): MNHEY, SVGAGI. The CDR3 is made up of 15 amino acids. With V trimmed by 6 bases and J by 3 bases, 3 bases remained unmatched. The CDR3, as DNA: TGTGCCAGCAGAGGGACAGGGGGCATCAATCAGCCCCAGCATTTT. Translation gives CASRGTGGINQPQHF.

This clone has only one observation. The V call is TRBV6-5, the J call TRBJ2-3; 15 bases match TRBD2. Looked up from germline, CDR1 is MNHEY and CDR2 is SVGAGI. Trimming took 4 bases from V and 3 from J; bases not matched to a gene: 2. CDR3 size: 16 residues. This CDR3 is CASSWTSGGVTDTQYF. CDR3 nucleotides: TGTGCCAGCAGTTGGACTAGCGGGGGGGTGACAGATACGCAGTATTTT.

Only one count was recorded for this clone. The CDR3 DNA sequence: TGTGCCAGCGCCGGACAGGGTGTCCCCGGGGAGCTGTTTTTT. It codes for CASAGQGVPGELFF. The gene calls are TRBV7-9 and TRBJ2-2; 8 positions agree with TRBD1. Per the germline V gene, CDR1 is SEHNR and CDR2 is FQNEAQ (reference sequence). J lost 6 bases, V lost 8 bases, and 8 bases had no gene match. The CDR3 extends over 14 amino acids.

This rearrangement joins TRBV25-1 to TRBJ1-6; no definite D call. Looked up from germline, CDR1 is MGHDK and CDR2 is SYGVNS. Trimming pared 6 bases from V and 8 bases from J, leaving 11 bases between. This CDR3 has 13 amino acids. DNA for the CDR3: TGTGCCAGCAGCCCTCTCGGAGATTCACCCCTCCACTTT. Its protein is CASSPLGDSPLHF.